A selection of T cell receptor beta chains follows, all from one sample in a study of metastatic and nonmetastatic thyroid tumors. TCRdb reassembled clones from the PCR reads with MiXCR. The sample contains tens of thousands of clones, about 10% of which appear only once. The specimen was blood. Source of these receptors: a female donor with papillary thyroid cancer or a benign thyroid nodule (not recorded which). Some clones in this sample may be carry-over from other donors' samples. CDR3s include the opening cysteine and the closing phenylalanine or tryptophan. D genes are given only for firm matches. The size field is filled for only some rows; it gives once, few, many or a size class.

CDR3 DNA	CDR3 protein	clone size	CDR3 length	D gene	V gene	J gene
TGCAGTGCTAGAGGGCCCAGCGGGAGGGCCTCGTTCACGCAGTATTTT	CSARGPSGRASFTQYF	many	16	TRBD2	TRBV20-1	TRBJ2-3
TGTGCCCTCGGACAGGGGATGGGCTACACCTTC	CALGQGMGYTF	many	11	TRBD1	TRBV30	TRBJ1-2
TGCAGCGTTGACACCGGACAGGGGTACAATGAGCAGTTCTTC	CSVDTGQGYNEQFF	-	14	TRBD1	TRBV29-1	TRBJ2-1
TGTGCCAGCAGTTTATTGGCGGATTCCTACGAGCAGTACTTC	CASSLLADSYEQYF	medium-sized	14	-	TRBV28	TRBJ2-7
TGCAGTGCTGGGCAGGGGAAGAATCATGGCTACACCTTC	CSAGQGKNHGYTF	many	13	-	TRBV20-1	TRBJ1-2
TGTGCCAGCAGCCAGTACACATCTAACTATGGCTACACCTTC	CASSQYTSNYGYTF	many	14	-	TRBV4-2	TRBJ1-2
TGTGCCAGCAGCCACCGCGCTAGCCAAGAGAACCAGTACTTC	CASSHRASQENQYF	once	14	-	TRBV7-2	TRBJ2-5
TGCAGTGCTAGCCGGGGGCTTCTAGACAATGAGCAGTTCTTC	CSASRGLLDNEQFF	many	14	-	TRBV20-1	TRBJ2-1
TGTGCCAGCAGTGTGGGGCGGACCATGGGGCAGTTCTTC	CASSVGRTMGQFF	-	13	-	TRBV6-1	TRBJ2-1
TGCGCCAGCAGTGGTGGAGGCTCCTACAATGAGCAGTTCTTC	CASSGGGSYNEQFF	many	14	-	TRBV10-1	TRBJ2-1
TGTGCCAGCGGGGACAGGGCATATGGCTACACCTTC	CASGDRAYGYTF	few	12	TRBD1	TRBV28	TRBJ1-2
TGTGCCATCTCTGGGGGGGAGGAACAGCCCCAGCATTTT	CAISGGEEQPQHF	many	13	-	TRBV10-3	TRBJ1-5
TGTGCCAGCAACCTCGCGGGGGGTAGCACAGATACGCAGTATTTT	CASNLAGGSTDTQYF	many	15	TRBD2	TRBV7-6	TRBJ2-3
TGTGCCAGCAGCCAAGTTTACGAGACCCAGTACTTC	CASSQVYETQYF	many	12	-	TRBV3-1	TRBJ2-5
TGTGCCTGGAGTGTGAAGTCGAATTCACCCCTCCACTTT	CAWSVKSNSPLHF	many	13	-	TRBV30	TRBJ1-6
TGTGCCAGCAGTCCTGGATCAGAACCAAGAGAGACCCAGTACTTC	CASSPGSEPRETQYF	-	15	-	TRBV12-3/TRBV12-4	TRBJ2-5